This T cell receptor beta chain was identified during a study of memory CD4+ T cells and cytomegalovirus serostatus. Study overall: This sample comes from healthy Belgian adults, under 10 CMV seropositive, approximately 24 seronegative. Study-wide findings and caveats: Of 150 to 200 reported CMV TCRbeta sequences, roughly 70 were found in memory CD4+ repertoires.

Original methodology: Out-of-frame sequences were removed, leaving a few million distinct TCRbeta sequences. Method: immunoSEQ multiplex PCR; TCRdb's copy keeps in-frame clones and lacks some. That table furnishes V, J and clone size, whereas the DNA furnished D and trimming. The sample contains about 27,000 clones, about 75% of which appear only once. Worth noting for this clone: What it recognizes is unknown.

This CDR3 is built from 15 residues. Trimming shortened V by 1 base and J by 6 bases, and 13 bases separated the two germline ends. CDR1 is KGHSH, CDR2 LQKENI, per germline. The sort gate was single viable CD3+CD4+CD8-CD45RO+ cells for memory CD4+ T cells. CMV serostatus came from serum IgG against pp150, pp28, p38, p52. The clonotype originates from an adult in good health and CMV-seronegative. Sequenced material: memory CD4+ T cells from blood. The chain is built from TRBV18 and TRBJ1-5; possibly TRBD1 for D (6 bases). The CDR3 nucleotides are TGTGCCAGCTCACCACGGAGGGGGGAACTTCAGCCCCAGCATTTT. It encodes CASSPRRGELQPQHF.